The 8 T cell receptor beta chains reported below all come from one sample, sequenced in a study of radiotherapy plus CTLA-4 blockade in lung cancer. Libraries were prepared by immunoSEQ multiplex PCR; TCRdb keeps only in-frame clonotypes and omits some of them. The top ten clones hold about 8% of a sample with approximately 52,000 clones, about 85% of them seen once. The sequenced sample was peripheral blood, obtained from a patient treated with radiotherapy plus ipilimumab. The receptors derive from a human donor with non-small cell lung cancer who had a complete response to radiotherapy plus ipilimumab.

This clone was recorded a few times. The rearrangement uses TRBV10-3 and TRBJ2-5; 7 positions match TRBD1. The J segment lost 0 bases and the V segment lost 7 bases, leaving 5 bases of the junction unmatched. This CDR3 spans 14 amino acids. Germline V gives CDR1 ENHRY, CDR2 SYGVKD. The CDR3 DNA reads as TGTGCCATCAAGAGGGACAGTAACCAAGAGACCCAGTACTTC. Its protein is CAIKRDSNQETQYF.

On this clone: A read error may produce the germline difference seen at one junction end. The chain uses TRBV18 and TRBJ1-1; D is undetermined. The CDR3 has 14 amino acids. Looked up from germline, CDR1 is KGHSH and CDR2 is LQKENI. For the CDR3, the DNA is TGTACCAGCTCACCGCAACAGCTGAACGCTGAAGCTTTCTTT. It is translated as CTSSPQQLNAEAFF.

The V call is TRBV19, the J call TRBJ2-3; 7 bases are shared with TRBD2. Germline trimming cut 6 bases from V and 2 bases from J; bases unmatched to any gene: 5. The germline gives CDR1 LNHDA, CDR2 SQIVND (reference sequence). This CDR3 has 14 amino acids. CDR3 nucleotides: TGTGCCAGTAGAAAGCGGGACCTCACAGATACGCAGTATTTT. This gives the protein CASRKRDLTDTQYF.

This rearrangement joins TRBV6-6 to TRBJ1-3; no firm D call. The CDR3 extends over 10 amino acids. The germline V gene encodes CDR1 MNHNY and CDR2 SVGAGI (reference sequence). The V and J ends lost 2 bases and 11 bases respectively, with 4 bases between them. The CDR3 loop reads CASSYPPIYF. CDR3 bases: TGTGCCAGCAGTTACCCTCCCATATATTTT.

The CDR3 DNA reads as TGTGCCAGTAGTATAGGGGCCCTCGGAGAGACCCAGTACTTC. It specifies CASSIGALGETQYF. The chain uses TRBV19 and TRBJ2-5; D is unresolved. V dropped 1 base and J dropped 4 bases, with 10 bases sitting between them. This CDR3 comprises 14 residues. CDR1 and CDR2 from the germline V gene are LNHDA and SQIVND (reference sequence).

CDR3 coding DNA: TGTGCCAGCAGTCGGGCCTCCGGGACAGGGGAAGGCTACACCTTC. Residues: CASSRASGTGEGYTF. This sequence joins TRBV6-5 and TRBJ1-2, with TRBD1 identical over 10 bases. Germline loops: CDR1 MNHEY, CDR2 SVGAGI. With V trimmed by 5 bases and J by 8 bases, 11 bases remained unmatched. The CDR3 contains 15 residues.

The sample holds one count of this clone. The chain joins TRBV29-1 to TRBJ1-2, with 10 positions matching TRBD1. Germline values: CDR1 SQVTM, CDR2 ANQGSEA. This CDR3 contains 16 residues. J lost 4 bases, V lost 7 bases, and 15 bases had no gene match. The chain's CDR3 is CSAYTGTGVRFYGYTF. The CDR3, as DNA: TGCAGCGCTTACACCGGGACAGGGGTTCGCTTCTATGGCTACACCTTC. The full variable domain, rest sourced from reference TRBV29-1 and TRBJ1-2, is SAVISQKPSRDICQRGTSLTIQCQVDSQVTMMFWYRQQPGQSLTLIATANQGSEATYESGFVIDKFPISRPNLTFSTLTVSNMSPEDSSIYLCSAYTGTGVRFYGYTFGSGTRLTVV.

This clone has a handful of counts. The chain joins TRBV5-1 to TRBJ2-2, with D possibly TRBD1 on 5 matching bases. Germline-derived CDR1 and CDR2 are SGHRS and YFSETQ. V was cut by 4 bases and J by 3 bases, with 13 bases left in between. This CDR3 spans 15 amino acids. This CDR3 reads CASSDWTWDTGELFF. Here the CDR3 DNA reads TGCGCCAGCAGCGATTGGACATGGGACACCGGGGAGCTGTTTTTT. The full variable domain, its missing parts supplied by reference TRBV5-1 and TRBJ2-2, is KAGVTQTPRYLIKTRGQQVTLSCSPISGHRSVSWYQQTPGQGLQFLFEYFSETQRNKGNFPGRFSGRQFSNSRSEMNVSTLELGDSALYLCASSDWTWDTGELFFGEGSRLTVL.